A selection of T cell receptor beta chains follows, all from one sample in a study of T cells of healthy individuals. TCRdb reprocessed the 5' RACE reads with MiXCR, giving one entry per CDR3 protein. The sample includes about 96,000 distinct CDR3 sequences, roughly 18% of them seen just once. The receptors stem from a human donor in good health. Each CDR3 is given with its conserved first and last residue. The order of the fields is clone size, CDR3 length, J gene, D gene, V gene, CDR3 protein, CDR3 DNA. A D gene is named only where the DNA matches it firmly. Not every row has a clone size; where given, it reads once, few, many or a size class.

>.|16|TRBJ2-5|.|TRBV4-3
CASSQESGGPQETQYF
TGCGCCAGCAGCCAAGAATCCGGGGGGCCACAAGAGACCCAGTACTTC
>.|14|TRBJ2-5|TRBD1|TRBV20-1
CSASWAGGQETQYF
TGCAGTGCTAGTTGGGCAGGGGGCCAAGAGACCCAGTACTTC
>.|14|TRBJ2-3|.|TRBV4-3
CASSLQSMTDTQYF
TGCGCCAGCAGCCTCCAAAGTATGACAGATACGCAGTATTTT
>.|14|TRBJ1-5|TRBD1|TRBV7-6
CASSSGQGNQPQHF
TGTGCCAGCAGTTCCGGACAGGGCAATCAGCCCCAGCATTTT
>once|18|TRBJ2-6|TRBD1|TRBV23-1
CASSRVDRGIYGANALTF
TGCGCCAGCAGTCGAGTTGACAGGGGGATCTATGGGGCCAACGCCCTGACTTTC
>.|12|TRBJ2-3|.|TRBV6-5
CASRAVDDTQYF
TGTGCCAGCCGAGCAGTTGATGATACGCAGTATTTT
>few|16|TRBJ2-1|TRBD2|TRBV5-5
CASSWTSGRPEGEQFF
TGTGCCAGCAGCTGGACTAGCGGGAGACCAGAGGGTGAGCAGTTCTTC
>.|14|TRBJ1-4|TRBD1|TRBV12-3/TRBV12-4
CASSLTGQDEKLFF
TGTGCCAGCAGTCTTACGGGACAGGATGAAAAACTGTTTTTT
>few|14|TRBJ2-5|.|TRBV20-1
CSARDGSGQETQYF
TGCAGTGCGAGGGACGGGTCCGGCCAAGAGACCCAGTACTTC
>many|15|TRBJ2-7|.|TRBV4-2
CASSQGAGDSYEQYF
TGTGCCAGCAGCCAAGGGGCAGGGGACTCCTACGAGCAGTACTTC
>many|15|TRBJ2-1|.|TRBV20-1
CSAVTGASAGDEQFF
TGCAGTGCTGTAACAGGGGCTAGTGCGGGGGATGAGCAGTTCTTC
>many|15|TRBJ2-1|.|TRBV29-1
CSVPLGLAEVNEQFF
TGCAGCGTCCCCCTCGGGCTGGCTGAAGTGAATGAGCAGTTCTTC
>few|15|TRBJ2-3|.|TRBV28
CASSLLGEGTDTQYF
TGTGCCAGCAGTTTACTCGGGGAGGGCACAGATACGCAGTATTTT
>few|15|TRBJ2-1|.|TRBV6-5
CASNRDGGTGNEQFF
TGTGCCAGCAATCGGGACGGCGGAACCGGGAATGAGCAGTTCTTC
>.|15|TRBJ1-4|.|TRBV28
CASRQNGATNEKLFF
TGTGCCAGCAGACAGAACGGTGCAACTAATGAAAAACTGTTTTTT
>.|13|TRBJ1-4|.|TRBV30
CAWRSAENEKLFF
TGTGCCTGGAGGTCGGCAGAAAATGAAAAACTGTTTTTT
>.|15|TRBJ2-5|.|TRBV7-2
CASSLRGGWRETQYF
TGTGCCAGCAGCTTAAGGGGGGGATGGCGGGAGACCCAGTACTTC
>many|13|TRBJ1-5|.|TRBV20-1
CSATGGGNQPQHF
TGCAGTGCTACTGGCGGGGGCAATCAGCCCCAGCATTTT
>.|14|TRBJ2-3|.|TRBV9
CASSVFQGKDTQNF
TGTGCCAGCAGCGTATTCCAGGGTAAAGATACGCAGAATTTT
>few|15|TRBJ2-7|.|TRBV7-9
CASSLGWAPQDEQYF
TGTGCCAGCAGCTTGGGATGGGCTCCCCAGGACGAGCAGTACTTC
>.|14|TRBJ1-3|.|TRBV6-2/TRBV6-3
CASSYSRSGNTIYF
TGTGCCAGCAGTTACTCGCGGTCTGGAAACACCATATATTTT
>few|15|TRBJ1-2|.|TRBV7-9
CASSLMVRGNYGYTF
TGTGCCAGCAGCTTAATGGTTCGGGGTAACTATGGCTACACCTTC
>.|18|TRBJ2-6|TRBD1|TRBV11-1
CASRRSQGAISGANVLTF
TGTGCCAGCAGACGTTCACAGGGGGCAATCTCTGGGGCCAACGTCCTGACTTTC